Presented here are 3 T cell receptor beta chains from one specimen sequenced in a study of blood T cell repertoires in COVID-19 (dated by TCRdb to the early 2020s). The library was generated by the immunoSEQ multiplex PCR assay. TCRdb carries this immuneACCESS record with in-frame sequences only. Its versions omit some clonotypes, under half of them owing to an unresolved V gene in the studies checked, with the rest unexplained. This sample lists 150,000 or so clones; about 80% were detected once. The top ten clones comprise 25% to 30% of the sample. The material sequenced was peripheral blood. The receptor source for this set is a woman aged 60-70 years with acute or convalescent COVID-19.

V and J are TRBV30 and TRBJ1-4; tentatively, D is TRBD1 (6 bases). Trimming took off 5 bases at V and 10 bases at J, with 23 bases between the two ends. Germline V gives CDR1 GTSNPN, CDR2 SVGIG (reference sequence). The CDR3 is 15 amino acids. CDR3 coding DNA: TGTGCCTGGGGCCCCGGACCGACTAGGGGGGGAAAACTGTTTTTT. It is translated as CAWGPGPTRGGKLFF.

The chain couples TRBV7-8 to TRBJ1-5, with 7 nucleotides matching TRBD1. V was pared by 5 bases and J by 5 bases, with 12 bases of the junction left unmatched. Germline CDR1 and CDR2: SGHVS and FQNEAQ. This CDR3 has 16 amino acids. CDR3 DNA sequence: TGTGCCAGCAGCCCCCTCGTCGGACAGGACTATCAGCCCCAGCATTTT. This translates into CASSPLVGQDYQPQHF.

The gene calls are TRBV6-5 and TRBJ1-5; possibly TRBD1 for D (6 bases). The CDR3 loop spans 15 amino acids. The germline CDR1 and CDR2 sequences are MNHEY and SVGAGI. Trimming removed 2 bases from V and 7 bases from J, with 15 bases in between. CDR3 nucleotide sequence: TGTGCCAGCAGTTACGGGAGGGGGACGGGGCAGCCCCAGCATTTT. As protein: CASSYGRGTGQPQHF.